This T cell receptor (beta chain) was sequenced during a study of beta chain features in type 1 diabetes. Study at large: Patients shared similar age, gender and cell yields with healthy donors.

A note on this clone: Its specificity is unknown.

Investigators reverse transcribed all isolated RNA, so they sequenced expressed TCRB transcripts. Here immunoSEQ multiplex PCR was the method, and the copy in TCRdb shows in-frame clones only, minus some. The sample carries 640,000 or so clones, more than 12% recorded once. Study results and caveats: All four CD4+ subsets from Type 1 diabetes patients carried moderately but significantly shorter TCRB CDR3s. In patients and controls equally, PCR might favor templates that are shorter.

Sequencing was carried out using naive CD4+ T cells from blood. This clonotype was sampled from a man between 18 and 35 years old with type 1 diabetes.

In DNA, the CDR3 is TGCGCCAGCAGCCGCGGGACACCCCAAGGGCAAGCTTTCTTT. This translates into CASSRGTPQGQAFF. V and J are TRBV4-3 and TRBJ1-1, with TRBD1 as a possible D gene (6 bases). Per germline, CDR1 LGHNA and CDR2 YSLEER. Trimming removed 4 bases at V and 9 bases at J, with 18 bases between. The CDR3 has 14 residues.